The clone carrying this T cell receptor beta chain was seen only once. Deletions cut 3 bases from V and 6 bases from J, with 13 bases between. The length of the CDR3 is 13 residues. From germline, CDR1 is SGHNT and CDR2 YYREEE (reference sequence). As originally analysed: The authors estimated nucleated cell counts from reference gene primer amplification. This table comes from immunoSEQ multiplex PCR, and its TCRdb copy is limited to in-frame clones, with some not included. V, J and clone size derive from that table, while D and trimming were established from the DNA sequence. The table includes roughly 220,000 clones, around 84% detected once. These data come from a study of blood T cell repertoires in COVID-19. The overall study: Acute and convalescent COVID-19 specimens originated in the United States, Italy and Spain. Sample material is recorded as cDNA or gDNA derived from T cells, B-cell-depleted T cells, or PBMCs.

V is TRBV5-4 and J is TRBJ2-7; D is possibly TRBD1 (7 bases). Sequenced input: peripheral blood. This receptor was identified in a woman aged 55-69 years who had recovered from COVID-19. The CDR3 DNA reads TGTGCCAGCAGCTGGCAGGGGGGTCGCGAGCAGTACTTC. Amino acids: CASSWQGGREQYF.